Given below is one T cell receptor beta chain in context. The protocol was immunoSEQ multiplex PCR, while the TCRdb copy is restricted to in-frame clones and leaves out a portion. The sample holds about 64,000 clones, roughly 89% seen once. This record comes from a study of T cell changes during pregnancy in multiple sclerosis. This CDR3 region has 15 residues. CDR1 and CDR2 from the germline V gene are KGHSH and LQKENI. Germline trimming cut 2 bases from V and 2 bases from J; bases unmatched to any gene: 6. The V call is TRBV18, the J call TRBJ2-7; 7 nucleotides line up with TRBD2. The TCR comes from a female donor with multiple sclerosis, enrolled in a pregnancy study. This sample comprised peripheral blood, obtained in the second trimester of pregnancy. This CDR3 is CASSPSGDYPYEQYF. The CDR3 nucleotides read TGTGCCAGCTCACCATCGGGGGACTATCCCTACGAGCAGTACTTC.